This T cell receptor beta chain originates from a study of cytomegalovirus exposure and HLA in healthy donors. Overall study: Among the 400 or so donors who were genotyped, 70% to 90% fell in the genetic ancestry cluster that is associated with self-reported Caucasian donors. General study results and limits: Follow-up analysis found HLA locus-dependent TCR association rates, highest for DRB1 and lowest for HLA-C. Exclusion as indistinguishable affected some V segments, including TRBV6-2 and TRBV6-3.

Germline loops: CDR1 SGHAT, CDR2 FQNNGV. CDR3 length: 16 amino acids. With 3 bases clipped from V and 1 base from J, the junction kept 6 bases outside the gene matches. With respect to this clone: Antigen specificity is unknown.

Use of 60 Vbeta and 13 Jbeta primers characterized the PCR. The data were produced by immunoSEQ multiplex PCR, yet TCRdb's version contains in-frame clones alone and is incomplete. The sample lists 200,000 or so clones, roughly 68% occurring once. The J gene is TRBJ2-3, the V gene TRBV11-2; 8 bases are a match to TRBD2. The receptor comes from a man aged 35-49 years in good health and CMV-seropositive. Sequenced: PBMCs. As DNA, the CDR3 is TGTGCCAGCAGCTTTAGCGGGGCCCCGGGCACAGATACGCAGTATTTT. This gives the protein CASSFSGAPGTDTQYF.